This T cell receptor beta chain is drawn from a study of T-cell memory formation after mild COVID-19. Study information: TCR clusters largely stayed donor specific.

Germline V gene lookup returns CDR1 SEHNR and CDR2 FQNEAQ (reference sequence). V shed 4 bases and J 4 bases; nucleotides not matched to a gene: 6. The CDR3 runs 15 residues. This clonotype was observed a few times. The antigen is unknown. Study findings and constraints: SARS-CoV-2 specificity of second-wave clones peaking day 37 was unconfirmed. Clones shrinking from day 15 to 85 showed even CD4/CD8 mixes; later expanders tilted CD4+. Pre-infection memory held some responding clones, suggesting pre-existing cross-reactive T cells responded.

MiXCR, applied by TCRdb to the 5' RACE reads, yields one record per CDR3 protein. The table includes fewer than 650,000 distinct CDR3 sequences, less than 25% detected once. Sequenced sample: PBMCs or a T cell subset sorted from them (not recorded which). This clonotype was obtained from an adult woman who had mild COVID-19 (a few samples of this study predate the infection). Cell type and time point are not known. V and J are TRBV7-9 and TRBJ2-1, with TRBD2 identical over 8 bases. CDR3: CASSYGRGGYNEQFF. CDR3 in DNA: TGTGCCAGCAGCTACGGCCGGGGGGGGTACAATGAGCAGTTCTTC. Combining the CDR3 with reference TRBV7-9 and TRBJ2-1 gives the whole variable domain DTGVSQNPRHKITKRGQNVTFRCDPISEHNRLYWYRQTLGQGPEFLTYFQNEAQLEKSRLLSDRFSAERPKGSFSTLEIQRTEQGDSAMYLCASSYGRGGYNEQFFGPGTRLTVL.